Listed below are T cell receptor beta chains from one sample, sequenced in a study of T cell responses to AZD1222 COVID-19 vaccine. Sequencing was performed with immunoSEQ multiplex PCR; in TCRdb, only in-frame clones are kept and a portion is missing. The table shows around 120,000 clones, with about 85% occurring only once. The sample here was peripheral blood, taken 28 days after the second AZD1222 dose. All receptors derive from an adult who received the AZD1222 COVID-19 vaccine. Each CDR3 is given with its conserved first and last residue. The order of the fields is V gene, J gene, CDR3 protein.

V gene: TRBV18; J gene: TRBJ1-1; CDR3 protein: CASILEGSNTEAFF
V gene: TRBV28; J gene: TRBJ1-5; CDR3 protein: CASSFRVRGLNQPQHF
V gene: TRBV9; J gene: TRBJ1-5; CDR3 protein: CASSPRPNQPQHF
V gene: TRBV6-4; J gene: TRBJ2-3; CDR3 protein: CASSFSAGSTDTQYF
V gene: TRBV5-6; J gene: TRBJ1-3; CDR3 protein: CASSLRQGPSGNTIYF
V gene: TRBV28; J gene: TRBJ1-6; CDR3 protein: CASSPPVWQASSYNSPLHF
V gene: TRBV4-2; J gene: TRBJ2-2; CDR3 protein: CASSQVGERLFF
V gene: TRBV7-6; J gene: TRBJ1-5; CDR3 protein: CASSLLRNDPWGQHF
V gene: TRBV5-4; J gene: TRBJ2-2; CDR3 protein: CASSFQMAGELFF
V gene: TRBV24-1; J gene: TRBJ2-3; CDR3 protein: CATSEQLAGVFTDTQYF
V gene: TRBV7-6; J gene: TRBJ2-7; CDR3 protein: CASSLGGTSGTPYEQYF